This TCR beta chain derives from a study of blood T cell repertoires in COVID-19. Looking at the study overall: Some COVID-19 samples were acute and others convalescent; all came from the United States, Italy and Spain. T cells, B-cell-depleted T cells, or PBMCs provided the cDNA or gDNA that served as material.

Original analysis: Amplification with reference gene primers provided the estimates of nucleated cell counts. TCRdb's copy holds only in-frame clones and misses some; the assay was immunoSEQ multiplex PCR. V and J calls and clone size are those listed in that table; D and trimming were worked out from the DNA. The data show approximately 130,000 clones, about 76% seen once. The CDR3 sequence is 12 residues long. Germline values: CDR1 SGHRS, CDR2 YFSETQ. V shed 4 bases and J shed 4 bases, with 8 bases lying between them. This sequence joins TRBV5-1 and TRBJ1-1, with D possibly being TRBD1 (5 bases). Sequences were obtained from peripheral blood. The source is an older woman with active or convalescent COVID-19. The CDR3 reads CASSEQGTEAFF. CDR3 DNA sequence: TGCGCCAGCAGCGAGCAGGGCACTGAAGCTTTCTTT.